This entry describes one T cell receptor (beta chain). What this receptor recognizes is not known. Base quality data are lacking; no much larger clone is found one base away. TCRbeta CDR3 regions were amplified from genomic DNA by means of the immunoSEQ Assay, a bias-controlled multiplex PCR. Per the authors' processing: The number of nucleated cells in each sample was estimated by amplification of reference gene primers within the assay. Sequence reads were collapsed and filtered to measure the absolute abundance of every unique TCRbeta CDR3 rearrangement. For each sample, productive Simpson clonality was calculated as the square root of Simpson's diversity index across productive rearrangements. TCRdb took this table from immuneACCESS and kept in-frame rearrangements with V and J called. Such tables lack part of the clones; where checked against another copy, unresolved V genes explain under half of the gap, and the rest is unexplained. For V, J and clone size, that table is used; D and trimming come from the DNA. Here the sample has over 90,000 clones; roughly 89% occur a single time. Roughly 2.1% of the sample is held by the ten biggest clonotypes.

The sample comes from a study of blood T cell repertoires in COVID-19 (dated by TCRdb to about 2020). The study in broad terms: The collaborator samples originated in the United States, Italy and Spain and spanned the acute and convalescent phases of COVID-19. Sample metadata almost always included a de-identified subject ID, COVID-19 status, age in years and sex. The samples were drawn from two sources: the first 160 participants of the ongoing ImmuneRACE study, and 1,200 or so subjects contributed by 6 global collaborators. The dataset comprised deeply sampled blood TCRbeta repertoires from subjects exposed to, actively infected with, or recovered from COVID-19. The repertoires were made available in a free public database intended to serve as a resource for research on the immune response to SARS-CoV-2. HLA class I and class II types, where available, came from metadata supplied by the sample provider rather than from assay-based typing. The prospective study material was composed of cDNA or gDNA derived from T cells, B-cell-depleted T cells, or PBMCs.

In Seattle, one collaborating source enrolled patients while the infection was active and tracked those patients longitudinally over the course of disease. Each collaborating institution followed its own protocols to collect whole blood in K2EDTA tubes. For TCRbeta analysis, collaborators shipped samples in one of three forms: frozen whole blood, isolated PBMCs, or DNA extracted from either of those sample types. What the study reported, not specific to this receptor: Clinical and demographic metadata were provided uncurated, with the amount varying by source and participant.

V lost 2 bases and J lost 6 bases; the stretch between them is 14 bases long. From the cysteine through the phenylalanine, the CDR3 covers 15 amino acids. Only the CDR3 DNA is retained, 45 bases long and in frame from the first base. CDR1 LGHDT and CDR2 YNNKEL are derived from the germline V gene (reference sequence). The sequence is built from TRBV3-1 (or the pseudogene TRBV3-2) and TRBJ1-5; the D gene cannot be named for sure. The sequence was obtained from a woman in her fifties or sixties with COVID-19, enrolled during active disease. The sequencing input was peripheral blood. The CDR3 is CASSQRAAASQPQHF. The DNA is as follows: TGTGCCAGCAGCCAAAGAGCGGCCGCCAGTCAGCCCCAGCATTTT.